Detailed here is one T cell receptor beta chain. TCRdb reanalysed the RT-PCR reads using MiXCR and keeps one entry per CDR3 protein. The sample consists of about 680,000 distinct CDR3 sequences, 11% to 15% of them appearing once. The CDR3 contains 13 residues. V was trimmed by 5 bases and J by 4 bases, leaving 14 bases between them. The germline V gene encodes CDR1 GTSNPN and CDR2 SVGIG (reference sequence). Material for sequencing was memory CD4+ T cells from blood. The clonotype was recovered from a female donor in good health, serving as a healthy control. The chain uses TRBV30 and TRBJ1-2, with no clear D. CDR3 nucleotides: TGTGCCTGGCGGCCTCCGGAGACCTATGGCTACACCTTC. Translating it yields CAWRPPETYGYTF.